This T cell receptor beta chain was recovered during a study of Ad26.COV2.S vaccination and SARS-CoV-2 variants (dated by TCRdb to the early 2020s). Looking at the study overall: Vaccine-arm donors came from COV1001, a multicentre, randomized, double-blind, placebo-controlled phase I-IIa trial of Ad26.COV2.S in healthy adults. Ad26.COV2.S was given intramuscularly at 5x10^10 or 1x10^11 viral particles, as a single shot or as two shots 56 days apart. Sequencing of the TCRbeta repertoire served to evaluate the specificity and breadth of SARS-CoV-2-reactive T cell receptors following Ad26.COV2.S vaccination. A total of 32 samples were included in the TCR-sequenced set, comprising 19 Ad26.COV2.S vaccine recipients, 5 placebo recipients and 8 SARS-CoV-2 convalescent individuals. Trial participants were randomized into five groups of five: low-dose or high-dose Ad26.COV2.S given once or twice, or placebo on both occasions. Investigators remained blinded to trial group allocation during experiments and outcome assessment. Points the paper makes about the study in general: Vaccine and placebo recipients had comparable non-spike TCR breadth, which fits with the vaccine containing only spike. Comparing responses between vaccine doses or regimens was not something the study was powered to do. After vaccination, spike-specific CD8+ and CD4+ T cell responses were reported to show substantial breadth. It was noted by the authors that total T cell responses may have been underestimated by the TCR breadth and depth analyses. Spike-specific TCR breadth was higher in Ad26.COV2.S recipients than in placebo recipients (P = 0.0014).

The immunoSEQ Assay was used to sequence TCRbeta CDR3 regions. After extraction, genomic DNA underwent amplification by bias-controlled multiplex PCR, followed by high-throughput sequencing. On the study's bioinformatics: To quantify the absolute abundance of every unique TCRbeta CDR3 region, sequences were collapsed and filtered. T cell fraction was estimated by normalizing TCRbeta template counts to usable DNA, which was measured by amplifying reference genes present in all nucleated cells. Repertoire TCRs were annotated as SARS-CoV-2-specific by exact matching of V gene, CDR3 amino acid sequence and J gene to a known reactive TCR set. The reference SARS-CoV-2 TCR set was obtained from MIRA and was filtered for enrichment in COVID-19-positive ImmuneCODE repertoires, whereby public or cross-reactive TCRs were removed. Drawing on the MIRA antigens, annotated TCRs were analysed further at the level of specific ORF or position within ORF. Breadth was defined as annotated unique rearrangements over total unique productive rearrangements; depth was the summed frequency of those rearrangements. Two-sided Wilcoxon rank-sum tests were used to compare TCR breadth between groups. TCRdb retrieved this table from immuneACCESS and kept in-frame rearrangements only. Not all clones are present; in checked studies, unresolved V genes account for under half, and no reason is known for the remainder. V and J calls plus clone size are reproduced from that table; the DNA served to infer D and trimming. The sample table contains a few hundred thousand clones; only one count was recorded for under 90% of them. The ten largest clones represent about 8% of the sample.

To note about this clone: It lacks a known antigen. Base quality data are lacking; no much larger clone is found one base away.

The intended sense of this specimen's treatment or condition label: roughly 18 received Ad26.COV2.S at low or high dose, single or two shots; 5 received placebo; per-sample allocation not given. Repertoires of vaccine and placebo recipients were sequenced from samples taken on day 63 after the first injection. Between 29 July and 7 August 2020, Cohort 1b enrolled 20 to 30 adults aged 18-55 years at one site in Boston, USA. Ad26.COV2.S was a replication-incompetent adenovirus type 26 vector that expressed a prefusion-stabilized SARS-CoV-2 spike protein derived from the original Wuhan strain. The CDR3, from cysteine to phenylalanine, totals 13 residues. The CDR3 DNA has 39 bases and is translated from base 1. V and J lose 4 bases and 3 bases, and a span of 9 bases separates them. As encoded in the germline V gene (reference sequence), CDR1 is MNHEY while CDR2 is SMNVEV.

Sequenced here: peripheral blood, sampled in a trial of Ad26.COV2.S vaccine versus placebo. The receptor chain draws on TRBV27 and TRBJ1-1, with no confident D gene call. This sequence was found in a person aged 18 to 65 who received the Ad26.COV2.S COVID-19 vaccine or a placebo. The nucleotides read TGTGCCAGCAGTTCGGAGATTCACACTGAAGCTTTCTTT. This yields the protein CASSSEIHTEAFF.